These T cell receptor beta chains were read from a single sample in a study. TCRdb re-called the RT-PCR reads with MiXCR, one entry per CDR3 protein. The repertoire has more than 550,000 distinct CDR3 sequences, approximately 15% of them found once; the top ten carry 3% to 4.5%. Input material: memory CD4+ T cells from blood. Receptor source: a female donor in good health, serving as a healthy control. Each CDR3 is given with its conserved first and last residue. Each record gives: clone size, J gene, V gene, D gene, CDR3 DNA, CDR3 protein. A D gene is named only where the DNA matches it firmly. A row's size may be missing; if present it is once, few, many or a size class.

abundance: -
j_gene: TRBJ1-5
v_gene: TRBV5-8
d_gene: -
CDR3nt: TGTGCCAGCAGCGAAGTGAGCGGCGGAGGCAATCAGCCCCAGCATTTT
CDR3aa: CASSEVSGGGNQPQHF

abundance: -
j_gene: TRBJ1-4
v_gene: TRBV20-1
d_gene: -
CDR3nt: TGCAGTGCTGAGGACAGTACTAATGAAAAACTGTTTTTT
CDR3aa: CSAEDSTNEKLFF

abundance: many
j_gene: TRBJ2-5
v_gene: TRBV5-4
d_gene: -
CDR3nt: TGTGCCAGCAGCGGCGGAGGCGGAAAAGAGACCCAGTACTTC
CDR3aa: CASSGGGGKETQYF

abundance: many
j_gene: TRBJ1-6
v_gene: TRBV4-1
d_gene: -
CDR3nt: TGCGCCAGCAGCCCAGCGGACAGAGATAATTCACCCCTCCACTTT
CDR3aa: CASSPADRDNSPLHF

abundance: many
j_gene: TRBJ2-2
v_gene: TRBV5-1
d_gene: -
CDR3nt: TGCGCCAGCAGCCCGCTAGTTGGCGGTGCGGGGGAGCTGTTTTTT
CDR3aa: CASSPLVGGAGELFF

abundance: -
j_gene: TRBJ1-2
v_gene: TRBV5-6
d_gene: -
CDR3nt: TGTGCCAGCAGCTTGGAGGGTGGGAGCCTATATGGCTACACCTTC
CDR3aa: CASSLEGGSLYGYTF

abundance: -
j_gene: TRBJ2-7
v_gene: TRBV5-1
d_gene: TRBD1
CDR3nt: TGCGCCAGCAGCTTGGCCAGGGGGACAGGCACCTACGAGCAGTACTTC
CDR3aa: CASSLARGTGTYEQYF

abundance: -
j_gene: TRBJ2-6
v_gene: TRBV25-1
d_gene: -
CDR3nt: TGTGCCAGCAGTTTACAATGGGCCAACGTCCTGACTTTC
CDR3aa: CASSLQWANVLTF

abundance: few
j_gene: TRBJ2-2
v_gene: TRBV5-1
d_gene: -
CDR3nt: TGCGCCAGCAGCACCTGGGGGGATGGAACCGGGGAGCTGTTTTTT
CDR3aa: CASSTWGDGTGELFF

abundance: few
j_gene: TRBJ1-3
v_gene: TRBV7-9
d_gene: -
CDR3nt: TGTGCCAGCAGCTTAGCGATCACTGGAAACACCATATATTTT
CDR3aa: CASSLAITGNTIYF

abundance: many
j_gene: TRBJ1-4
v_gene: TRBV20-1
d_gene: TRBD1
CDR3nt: TGCAGTGCCCGGACCGGGACAGGGACCGAAAAACTGTTTTTT
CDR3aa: CSARTGTGTEKLFF

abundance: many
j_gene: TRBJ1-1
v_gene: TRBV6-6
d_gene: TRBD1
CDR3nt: TGTGCCAGCACCCTGGGACAGCCGAACACTGAAGCTTTCTTT
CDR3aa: CASTLGQPNTEAFF

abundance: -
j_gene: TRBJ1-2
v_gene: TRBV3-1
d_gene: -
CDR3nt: TGTGCCAGCAGCCAAGATAGGGTGGCTACCTTC
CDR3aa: CASSQDRVATF

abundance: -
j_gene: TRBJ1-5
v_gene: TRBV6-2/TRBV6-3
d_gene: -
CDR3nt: TGTGCCAGCAGTTACGGGGGGCAGGGAGCTCCTAGCAATCAGCCCCAGCATTTT
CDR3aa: CASSYGGQGAPSNQPQHF

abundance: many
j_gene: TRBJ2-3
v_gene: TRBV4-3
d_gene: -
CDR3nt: TGCGCCAGCAGCCAGGGATTAAGAGCAGATACGCAGTATTTT
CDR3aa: CASSQGLRADTQYF

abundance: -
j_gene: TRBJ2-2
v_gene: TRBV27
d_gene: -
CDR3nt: TGTGCCAGCACTTACGCATACGCCGGGGAGCTGTTTTTT
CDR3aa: CASTYAYAGELFF

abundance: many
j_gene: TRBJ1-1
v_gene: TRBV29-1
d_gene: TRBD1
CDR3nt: TGCAGCGTTTTGGGACAGGTGAACACTGAAGCTTTCTTT
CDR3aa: CSVLGQVNTEAFF

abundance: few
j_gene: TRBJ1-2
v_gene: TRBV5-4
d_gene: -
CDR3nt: TGTGCCAGCAGCCACGGACACGAGAATGGCTACACCTTC
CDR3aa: CASSHGHENGYTF